This note documents a single T cell receptor (beta chain) sequence. The source of the sample is a study of control samples from healthy donors and cancer patients. Generated by immunoSEQ multiplex PCR, the TCRdb table keeps only in-frame clones and is missing some. The repertoire has about 140,000 clones, less than 95% of them found once; the top ten carry more than 6.5%. The germline V gene encodes CDR1 LNHDA and CDR2 SQIVND (reference sequence). V was cut by 8 bases and J by 6 bases, with 13 bases left in between. The length of the CDR3 is 13 residues. This receptor was obtained from a man aged 18 to 35 in good health. Sequencing input: blood. The chain has TRBV19 and TRBJ1-4, with a weak D call TRBD1 (5 bases). Here the CDR3 DNA reads TGTGCCAGTGCCGGGACTAACGATGAAAAACTGTTTTTT. Amino acid sequence: CASAGTNDEKLFF.